A single T cell receptor beta chain is shown here with its context. What it binds is not known. The data stem from a study of OX40 agonist ivuxolimab in advanced cancers. About the study: Earlier treatment with anti-PD-1, anti-PD-L1 or anti-CTLA-4 was permitted, and over 35% had received some. Three patients had partial responses: one hepatocellular carcinoma, two cutaneous melanoma. General study findings and limits: Among expanded peripheral T cells, antigen specificity went undetermined.

Clones were sequenced by immunoSEQ multiplex PCR, and TCRdb holds only the in-frame ones, with some missing. The sample includes some 64,000 clones, nearly 90% of them seen just once. The sequence derives from an adult with an advanced solid tumor such as melanoma, head and neck, liver or kidney cancer. Sequencing used CD4+ or CD8+ T cells sorted from blood, obtained in a trial of the OX40 agonist ivuxolimab.

CDR3 DNA sequence: TGTGCCAGTAGTATAGGGGTCATCACCTATGGCTACACCTTC. It codes for CASSIGVITYGYTF. The chain couples TRBV19 to TRBJ1-2; D unresolved. V was cut by 1 base and J by 4 bases, with 10 bases left in between. CDR1 and CDR2 (germline): LNHDA, SQIVND (reference sequence). The CDR3 length is 14 residues.